The entry below gives a single T cell receptor (beta chain) sequence along with its context. Its target is not known. The data were obtained in a study of Ad26.COV2.S vaccination and SARS-CoV-2 variants. Stated treatment: 19 received Ad26.COV2.S at low or high dose, single or two shots; 5 received placebo; per-sample allocation not given. The samples were gathered on day 63 after the first injection of vaccine or placebo. Trimming cost V 4 bases and J 7 bases, with 14 bases left between them. The CDR3 sequence is 14 residues long. The germline CDR1 and CDR2 sequences are MDHEN and SYDVKM. Sequencing was performed with immunoSEQ multiplex PCR; in TCRdb, only in-frame clones are kept and a portion is missing. Of 440,000 or so clones in the sample, 90% were seen once. Study-level findings and limits: It was vaccine recipients, not placebo recipients, who had the higher spike-specific TCR breadth.

Specimen: peripheral blood, collected in a trial of Ad26.COV2.S vaccine versus placebo. This sequence originates from a person between 18 and 65 years old who received the Ad26.COV2.S COVID-19 vaccine or a placebo. V gene TRBV28 combines with J gene TRBJ1-5; TRBD1 is a possible D gene (5 bases). CDR3 in amino acids: CASSYPTESQPQHF. The DNA of the CDR3 is TGTGCCAGCAGTTACCCGACAGAATCCCAGCCCCAGCATTTT.